This T cell receptor (beta chain) originates from a study of lung T cells in sarcoidosis with Löfgren's syndrome. TCRdb reprocessed the reads via MiXCR and lists one record per CDR3 protein. The sample carries around 60,000 distinct CDR3 sequences, about 20% recorded once. The receptor was derived from a human donor with sarcoidosis (Löfgren's syndrome or another form), or a control subject (not recorded which). The sample consisted of CD4+ T cells from PBMCs.

DNA of the CDR3: TGTGCCAGCAGGCAGGGAAACACCGGGGAGCTGTTTTTT. This codes for CASRQGNTGELFF. The J gene is TRBJ2-2, the V gene TRBV7-7; a possible D gene is TRBD1 (5 bases). The V gene's germline CDR1 is SSHAT and CDR2 FNYEAQ (reference sequence). There are 13 residues in the CDR3. V lost 6 bases and J lost 2, with 7 bases in between. Using reference TRBV7-7 and TRBJ2-2 for the parts outside the CDR3, the full variable domain is GAGVSQSPRYKVTKRGQDVTLRCDPISSHATLYWYQQALGQGPEFLTYFNYEAQPDKSGLPSDRFSAERPEGSISTLTIQRTEQRDSAMYRCASRQGNTGELFFGEGSRLTVL.